The rows below give T cell receptor beta chains drawn from one sample of a study of technical replicates of blood from a few donors. Sequenced by immunoSEQ multiplex PCR; TCRdb stores in-frame clones only, minus some. The sample yields over 50,000 clones, 92% seen once. Source material: PBMCs. These receptors originate from a human donor in good health. Some clones in this sample may be carry-over from other donors' samples. The CDR3 runs from the conserved cysteine through the conserved F or W. The D gene is left open where the match is weak. Expanded clones are given a class, and other clones once, few, many or no size at all.

V,size,D,J,CDR3,DNA
TRBV19,.,TRBD1,TRBJ2-7,CASSSEGAGYEQYF,TGTGCCAGTAGCAGTGAGGGGGCTGGCTACGAGCAGTACTTC
TRBV19,.,.,TRBJ1-1,CASSIGSGGRTEAFF,TGTGCCAGTAGTATCGGCTCGGGAGGTAGGACTGAAGCTTTCTTT
TRBV7-2,.,TRBD1,TRBJ2-1,CASSPREGAPYNEQFF,TGTGCCAGCAGCCCCCGAGAGGGGGCCCCCTACAATGAGCAGTTCTTC
TRBV4-2,.,.,TRBJ2-7,CASSQELGHYYEQYF,TGTGCCAGCAGCCAAGAGTTGGGCCATTACTACGAGCAGTACTTC
TRBV7-2,.,TRBD2,TRBJ2-7,CASSLVTSGRHEQYF,TGTGCCAGCAGCTTAGTAACTAGCGGGAGGCACGAGCAGTACTTC
TRBV4-3,.,.,TRBJ1-1,CASSREAGREAFF,TGCGCCAGCAGCCGGGAGGCAGGACGAGAAGCTTTCTTT
TRBV7-8,.,TRBD2,TRBJ2-1,CASSPSRTSGDNEQFF,TGTGCCAGCAGCCCTAGCCGGACTAGCGGAGACAATGAGCAGTTCTTC
TRBV9,.,TRBD1,TRBJ1-2,CASSVAPQGDGYTF,TGTGCCAGCAGCGTAGCCCCCCAGGGGGATGGCTACACCTTC
TRBV7-8,.,TRBD1,TRBJ2-7,CASGDRAYEQYF,TGTGCCAGCGGTGACAGGGCCTACGAGCAGTACTTC
TRBV12-2,.,.,TRBJ2-7,CASRLESSGSTYEQYF,TGTGCAAGTCGCTTAGAGTCTAGCGGGAGCACCTACGAGCAGTACTTC
TRBV7-2,.,.,TRBJ1-2,CASSPERYGYTF,TGTGCCAGCAGTCCTGAGCGGTACGGCTACACCTTC
TRBV4-2,.,.,TRBJ2-5,CASSQGVRGETQYF,TGTGCCAGCAGCCAAGGTGTCCGAGGGGAGACCCAGTACTTC
TRBV30,.,.,TRBJ1-1,CAWTPLGGLLNTEAFF,TGTGCCTGGACCCCCCTAGGAGGTCTCCTGAACACTGAAGCTTTCTTT
TRBV7-2,.,.,TRBJ2-5,CASSPRVQETQYF,TGTGCCAGCAGCCCGCGGGTCCAAGAGACCCAGTACTTC
TRBV2,few,TRBD1,TRBJ1-2,CASSLDRVYTF,TGTGCCAGCAGTTTGGACAGGGTCTACACCTTC
TRBV20-1,.,.,TRBJ1-2,CSGDGAYGYTF,TGCAGTGGAGATGGGGCCTATGGCTACACCTTC
TRBV7-9,.,TRBD1,TRBJ1-1,CASSKRQGMPEAFF,TGTGCCAGCAGCAAAAGACAGGGAATGCCTGAAGCTTTCTTT
TRBV5-1,.,.,TRBJ1-5,CASRPSGGNQPQHF,TGCGCCAGCCGGCCGTCGGGGGGAAATCAGCCCCAGCATTTT
TRBV18,once,.,TRBJ2-5,CASSPDPLVGTQYF,TGTGCCAGCTCACCTGACCCCCTAGTAGGGACCCAGTACTTC
TRBV9,.,.,TRBJ2-7,CASPPGSAPYEQYF,TGTGCCAGCCCCCCGGGATCGGCCCCCTACGAGCAGTACTTC
TRBV1,.,.,TRBJ1-2,CTSSRTPRDYGYTF,TGCACCAGCAGCCGCACCCCCAGGGACTATGGCTACACCTTC
TRBV13,.,TRBD1,TRBJ2-7,CASGQGGNEQYF,TGTGCCAGCGGACAGGGGGGAAACGAGCAGTACTTC
TRBV30,.,TRBD2,TRBJ2-7,CAWRIAGLYEQYF,TGTGCCTGGAGAATAGCGGGACTCTACGAGCAGTACTTC
TRBV4-2,few,.,TRBJ2-2,CASSLAKEPGELFF,TGTGCCAGCAGCCTTGCGAAGGAGCCCGGGGAGCTGTTTTTT
TRBV6-5,.,TRBD1,TRBJ2-7,CASGQVIYEQYF,TGTGCCAGTGGACAGGTTATATACGAGCAGTACTTC
TRBV9,.,.,TRBJ2-2,CATSPLAGNTGELFF,TGTGCCACCTCACCACTAGCTGGGAACACCGGGGAGCTGTTTTTT
TRBV5-6,.,.,TRBJ1-1,CASSTGRNTEAFF,TGTGCCAGCAGCACCGGGAGGAACACTGAAGCTTTCTTT
TRBV12-1,few,.,TRBJ1-6,CASSLSEDHYSPLHF,TGTGCCAGCAGCCTTAGCGAGGACCACTATTCACCCCTCCACTTT
TRBV18,.,.,TRBJ2-2,CASSPVSTGELFF,TGTGCCAGCTCACCAGTCAGCACCGGGGAGCTGTTTTTT
TRBV10-3,.,.,TRBJ1-2,CAISESARVTNNYGYTF,TGTGCCATCAGTGAGTCGGCCAGGGTAACGAATAACTATGGCTACACCTTC
TRBV29-1,.,.,TRBJ1-2,CSVEDTDYGYTF,TGCAGCGTTGAAGATACAGACTATGGCTACACCTTC
TRBV7-8,.,.,TRBJ2-2,CASSPPAMSTGELFF,TGTGCCAGCAGCCCACCCGCTATGAGTACCGGGGAGCTGTTTTTT
TRBV2,.,TRBD1,TRBJ2-2,CASSEALMGTGVTGELFF,TGTGCCAGCAGTGAAGCGCTAATGGGGACAGGGGTCACCGGGGAGCTGTTTTTT
TRBV19,.,TRBD2,TRBJ2-1,CASSPWEGEQFF,TGTGCCAGTAGTCCCTGGGAGGGCGAGCAGTTCTTC
TRBV7-2,.,TRBD2,TRBJ2-7,CASSSSGGGTYEQYF,TGTGCCAGCAGCTCTAGCGGGGGTGGAACCTACGAGCAGTACTTC
TRBV7-2,once,.,TRBJ2-1,CASSDAVWNEQFF,TGTGCCAGCAGCGACGCGGTTTGGAATGAGCAGTTCTTC
TRBV13,.,TRBD2,TRBJ2-7,CASSLGLAGTYEQYF,TGTGCCAGCAGCTTAGGGCTAGCGGGAACCTACGAGCAGTACTTC
TRBV4-1,few,.,TRBJ2-3,CASSQESAHSTDTQYF,TGCGCCAGCAGCCAAGAATCAGCGCACAGCACAGATACGCAGTATTTT
TRBV27,.,TRBD1,TRBJ2-7,CASSLGTAREQYF,TGTGCCAGCAGTCTCGGGACAGCGCGCGAGCAGTACTTC
TRBV18,.,TRBD2,TRBJ2-3,CASSIGLAGEWADTQYF,TGTGCCAGCTCAATAGGACTAGCGGGAGAATGGGCAGATACGCAGTATTTT
TRBV7-3,.,TRBD2,TRBJ2-1,CASSPTSGSSYNEQFF,TGTGCCAGCAGCCCTACTAGCGGGAGCTCCTACAATGAGCAGTTCTTC
TRBV30,.,.,TRBJ1-5,CAWSFGGGQPQHF,TGTGCCTGGAGCTTTGGGGGCGGTCAGCCCCAGCATTTT
TRBV5-8,.,.,TRBJ2-5,CASSLARLGGETQYF,TGTGCCAGCAGCTTGGCGAGGTTAGGGGGTGAGACCCAGTACTTC
TRBV5-1,.,TRBD2,TRBJ2-5,CASSLSNPLGRGIQETQYF,TGCGCCAGCAGCTTGTCCAATCCCCTAGGGCGGGGGATCCAAGAGACCCAGTACTTC
TRBV7-9,.,.,TRBJ2-7,CASSSAYEQYF,TGTGCCAGCAGCTCCGCCTACGAGCAGTACTTC
TRBV5-1,.,.,TRBJ2-7,CASSLIGSGYEQYF,TGCGCCAGCAGCTTGATTGGTAGCGGCTACGAGCAGTACTTC
TRBV11-3,.,TRBD2,TRBJ2-1,CASSLGTSERNEQFF,TGTGCCAGCAGCCTCGGGACTAGCGAAAGGAATGAGCAGTTCTTC
TRBV4-3,.,TRBD2,TRBJ2-5,CASSQDASGRGTQYF,TGCGCCAGCAGCCAAGATGCCTCCGGGAGGGGGACCCAGTACTTC
TRBV6-5,once,.,TRBJ2-3,CASSESSPDTQYF,TGTGCCAGCAGTGAGAGTAGTCCAGATACGCAGTATTTT
TRBV10-3,.,TRBD1,TRBJ2-5,CAISGGQGARETQYF,TGTGCCATCAGTGGTGGCCAGGGGGCGCGGGAGACCCAGTACTTC
TRBV5-4,.,.,TRBJ2-7,CASSLAGGNEQYF,TGTGCCAGCAGCTTGGCCGGAGGGAACGAGCAGTACTTC
TRBV9,.,.,TRBJ1-2,CASSVQGLGGYTF,TGTGCCAGCAGCGTACAGGGGCTGGGTGGCTACACCTTC
TRBV7-4,.,.,TRBJ1-2,CASSSSGYTF,TGTGCCAGCAGCTCGTCCGGCTACACCTTC
TRBV29-1,few,TRBD2,TRBJ2-3,CSVGTSGADTQYF,TGCAGCGTAGGGACTAGCGGGGCAGATACGCAGTATTTT
TRBV13,.,TRBD2,TRBJ2-5,CASSFQRGQETQYF,TGTGCCAGCAGCTTCCAGCGGGGGCAAGAGACCCAGTACTTC
TRBV5-1,.,TRBD2,TRBJ2-1,CASSLGLAAEQFF,TGCGCCAGCAGCTTGGGACTAGCCGCTGAGCAGTTCTTC
TRBV6-5,.,.,TRBJ1-2,CASSPQTAYGYTF,TGTGCCAGCAGTCCCCAAACAGCTTATGGCTACACCTTC
TRBV4-2,.,.,TRBJ2-7,CASSLTTESYEQYF,TGTGCCAGCAGCCTAACGACAGAGTCCTACGAGCAGTACTTC
TRBV7-9,.,.,TRBJ1-4,CASSLDRDNEKLFF,TGTGCCAGCAGCTTAGACAGGGATAATGAAAAACTGTTTTTT